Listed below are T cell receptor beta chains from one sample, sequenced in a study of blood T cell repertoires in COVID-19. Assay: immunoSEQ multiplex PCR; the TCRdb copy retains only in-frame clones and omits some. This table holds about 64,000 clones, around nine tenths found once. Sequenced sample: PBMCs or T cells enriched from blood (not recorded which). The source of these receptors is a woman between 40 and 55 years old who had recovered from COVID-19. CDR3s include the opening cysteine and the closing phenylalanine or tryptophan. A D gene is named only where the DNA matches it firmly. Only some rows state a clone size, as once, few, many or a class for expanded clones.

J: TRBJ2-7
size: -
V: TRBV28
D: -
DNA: TGTGCCAGCAGGCCCCGGGGTTACTACGAGCAGTACTTC
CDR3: CASRPRGYYEQYF

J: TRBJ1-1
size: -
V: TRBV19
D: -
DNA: TGTGCCAGTAGTACTTCCGGTGGCACTGAAGCTTTCTTT
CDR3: CASSTSGGTEAFF

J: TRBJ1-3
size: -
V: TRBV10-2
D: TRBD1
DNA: TGCGCCAGCAGTGTCCGGGACAGAAGTAACTCTGGAAACACCATATATTTT
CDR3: CASSVRDRSNSGNTIYF

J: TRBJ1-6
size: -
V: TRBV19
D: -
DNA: TGTGCCAGTAGTATTTTGGGGGCAGGTTCACCCCTCCACTTT
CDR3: CASSILGAGSPLHF

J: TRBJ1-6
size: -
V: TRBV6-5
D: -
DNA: TGTGCCAGCAGTTACTCCCTACTCTTCAATTCACCCCTCCACTTT
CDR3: CASSYSLLFNSPLHF

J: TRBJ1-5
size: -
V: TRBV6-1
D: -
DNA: TGTGCCAGCAGTGACCTCAGGCGCGGGGACCAGCCCCAGCATTTT
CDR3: CASSDLRRGDQPQHF

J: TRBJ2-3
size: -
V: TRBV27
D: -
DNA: TGTGCCAGCAGTTTATACAGGGAGAGCACAGATACGCAGTATTTT
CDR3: CASSLYRESTDTQYF

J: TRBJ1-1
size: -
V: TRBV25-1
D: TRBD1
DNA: TGTGCCAGCAGTCCCGGGACAGGGGGTAGGCGCACTGAAGCTTTCTTT
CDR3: CASSPGTGGRRTEAFF

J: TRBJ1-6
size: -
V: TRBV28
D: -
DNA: TGTGCCAGCAGTTTAGGGAGCTCCTATAATTCACCCCTCCACTTT
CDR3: CASSLGSSYNSPLHF

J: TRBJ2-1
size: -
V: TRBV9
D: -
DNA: TGTGCCAGCAGCGTAATGGGGGGGGCACTAGAACCCTCCTACAATGAGCAGTTCTTC
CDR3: CASSVMGGALEPSYNEQFF

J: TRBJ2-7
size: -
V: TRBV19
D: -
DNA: TGTGCCAGTAGTATCGGGGTGCCCCCCTACGAGCAGTACTTC
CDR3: CASSIGVPPYEQYF

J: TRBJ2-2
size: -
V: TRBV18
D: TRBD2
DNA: TGTGCCAGCTCACAGCGGGGCGAGAACACCGGGGAGCTGTTTTTT
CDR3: CASSQRGENTGELFF

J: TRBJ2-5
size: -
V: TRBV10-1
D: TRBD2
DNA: TGCGCAAGCATTCACGGGGGGATCGCCAAAAGAGACCAGTACTTC
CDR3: CASIHGGIAKRDQYF

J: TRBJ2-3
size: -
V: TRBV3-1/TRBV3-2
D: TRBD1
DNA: TGTGCCAGCAGCCACGAGACAGGGGGCATCAGACGTCGAAAACACACAGATACGCAGTATTTT
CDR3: CASSHETGGIRRRKHTDTQYF

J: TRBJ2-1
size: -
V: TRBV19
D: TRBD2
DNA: TGTGCCAGTAGTGGGACTAGCGGGGGCCATCTGTTCTTC
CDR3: CASSGTSGGHLFF

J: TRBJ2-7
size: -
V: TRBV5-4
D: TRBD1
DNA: TGTGCCAGCAGCACGGGACAGCGGAGCGACGAGCAGTACTTC
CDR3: CASSTGQRSDEQYF

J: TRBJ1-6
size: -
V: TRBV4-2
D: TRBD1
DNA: TGTGCCAGCAGACCCAGGGGGGCGCAGATTTATTCACCCCTCCACTTT
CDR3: CASRPRGAQIYSPLHF

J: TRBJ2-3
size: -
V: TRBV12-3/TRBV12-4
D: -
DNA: TGTGCCAGCAGACCTCTAGTGACAGATACGCAGTATTTT
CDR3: CASRPLVTDTQYF

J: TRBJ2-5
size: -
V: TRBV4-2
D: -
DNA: TGTGCCAGCAGCCAAGGCGGCGGGGATTCGGAGACCCAGTACTTC
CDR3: CASSQGGGDSETQYF

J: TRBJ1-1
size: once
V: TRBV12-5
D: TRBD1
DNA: TGTGCTAGTGTTCCATCCCGGAGAGGGGGCTCGGCTGAAGCTTTCTTT
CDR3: CASVPSRRGGSAEAFF

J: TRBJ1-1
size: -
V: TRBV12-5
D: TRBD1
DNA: TGTGCTAGTGGCCTCGACAGGGTGAACGCTTTCTTT
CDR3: CASGLDRVNAFF

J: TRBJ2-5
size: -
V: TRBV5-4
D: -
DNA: TGTGCCAGCAGCTTGATGCCCGGACAGACGTACCAAGAGACCCAGTACTTC
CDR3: CASSLMPGQTYQETQYF

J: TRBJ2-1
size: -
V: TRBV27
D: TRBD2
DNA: TGTGCCAGCAGTTTACTGCGAGCGGGGGTCTACAATGAGCAGTTCTTC
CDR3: CASSLLRAGVYNEQFF

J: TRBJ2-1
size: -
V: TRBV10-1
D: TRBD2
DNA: TGCGCCAGCAGTGAGTTCTCCGGGACTAGCGGCTATGAGCAGTTCTTC
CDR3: CASSEFSGTSGYEQFF

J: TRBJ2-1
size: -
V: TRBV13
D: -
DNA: TGTGCCAGCAGCTTAGTCAGGGTAGGAGTTGAGCAGTTCTTC
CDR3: CASSLVRVGVEQFF

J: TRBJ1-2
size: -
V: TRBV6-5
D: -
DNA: TGTGCCAGCAGTTCCCAGGGTGTCTGGGATGGCTACACCTTC
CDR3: CASSSQGVWDGYTF

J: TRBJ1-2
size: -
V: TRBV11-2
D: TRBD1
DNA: TGTGCCAGCAGCTTGAGTGGAGACAGGGGGCATGGCTACACCTTC
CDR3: CASSLSGDRGHGYTF

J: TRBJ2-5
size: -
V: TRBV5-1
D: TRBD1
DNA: TGCGCCAGCAGCGCCGGACAGGGAAGGGAAGAGACCCAGTACTTC
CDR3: CASSAGQGREETQYF

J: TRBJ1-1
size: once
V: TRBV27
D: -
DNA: TGTGCCAGCAGGGACTGGGGGAGGGAGAACACTGAAGCTTTCTTT
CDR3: CASRDWGRENTEAFF

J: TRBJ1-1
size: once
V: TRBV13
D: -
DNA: TGTGCCAGCCGCTATAGGGGGGGAACGAACACTGAAGCTTTCTTT
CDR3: CASRYRGGTNTEAFF

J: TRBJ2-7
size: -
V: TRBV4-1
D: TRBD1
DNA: TGCGCCAGCAGCCAAGAGGATGGGACAGGGGAGTACGAGCAGTACTTC
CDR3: CASSQEDGTGEYEQYF

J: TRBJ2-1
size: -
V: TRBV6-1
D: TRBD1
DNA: TGTGCCAGCAGTGAAATCCCGGGACAGGGTAACAATGAGCAGTTCTTC
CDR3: CASSEIPGQGNNEQFF